This is a list of T cell receptor beta chains from one sample in a study of PD-1 blockade in mismatch repair-deficient tumors. Assay: immunoSEQ multiplex PCR; the TCRdb copy retains only in-frame clones and omits some. This sample has under 150,000 clones; 70% to 90% occur once, and the top ten carry roughly 14%. This specimen consisted of peripheral blood, obtained 44 weeks after starting pembrolizumab. These receptors were collected from an adult with mismatch repair-deficient cancer. Both conserved end residues are part of each CDR3. D genes are given only for firm matches. Some rows have no size entry. The others give once, few or many, or a class for an expanded clone.

D	V	J	size	DNA	CDR3
NA	TRBV11-3	TRBJ2-7	NA	TGTGCCAGCAGCTCCCAGGGGAGCTCCTACGAGCAGTACTTC	CASSSQGSSYEQYF
NA	TRBV27	TRBJ1-1	NA	TGTGCCAGCAGCCTTACAGGGTTGAGGTCTGAAGCTTTCTTT	CASSLTGLRSEAFF
NA	TRBV4-1	TRBJ2-7	NA	TGCGCCAGCAGCCAAGATAACAGGGAAACTTACGAGCAGTACTTC	CASSQDNRETYEQYF
TRBD2	TRBV11-2	TRBJ2-7	NA	TGTGCCAGCAGCTTGGGCGGGAGTCGGTCCTACGAGCAGTACTTC	CASSLGGSRSYEQYF
TRBD1	TRBV2	TRBJ2-7	once	TGTGCCAGCAGCATTACCAGACAGGGCAGCTCCTACGAGCAGTACTTC	CASSITRQGSSYEQYF
NA	TRBV16	TRBJ1-3	NA	TGTGCCAGCAGCAGCCGGGACGGAGTGTCTGGAAACACCATATATTTT	CASSSRDGVSGNTIYF
TRBD2	TRBV29-1	TRBJ2-7	many	TGCAGCGTCACGGCAAGCGGGAGTCTCTACGAGCAGTACTTC	CSVTASGSLYEQYF
NA	TRBV21-1	TRBJ1-4	NA	TGTGCCAGCAGCAAAGAATGCGCAACTAATGAAAAACTGTTTTTT	CASSKECATNEKLFF
TRBD1	TRBV6-1	TRBJ1-4	once	TGTGCCAGCAGTATACAGGGGGCGCGTGAAAAACTGTTTTTT	CASSIQGAREKLFF
NA	TRBV7-2	TRBJ2-3	NA	TGTGCCAGCAGCCGCGGGGAAGTTACAGATACGCAGTATTTT	CASSRGEVTDTQYF